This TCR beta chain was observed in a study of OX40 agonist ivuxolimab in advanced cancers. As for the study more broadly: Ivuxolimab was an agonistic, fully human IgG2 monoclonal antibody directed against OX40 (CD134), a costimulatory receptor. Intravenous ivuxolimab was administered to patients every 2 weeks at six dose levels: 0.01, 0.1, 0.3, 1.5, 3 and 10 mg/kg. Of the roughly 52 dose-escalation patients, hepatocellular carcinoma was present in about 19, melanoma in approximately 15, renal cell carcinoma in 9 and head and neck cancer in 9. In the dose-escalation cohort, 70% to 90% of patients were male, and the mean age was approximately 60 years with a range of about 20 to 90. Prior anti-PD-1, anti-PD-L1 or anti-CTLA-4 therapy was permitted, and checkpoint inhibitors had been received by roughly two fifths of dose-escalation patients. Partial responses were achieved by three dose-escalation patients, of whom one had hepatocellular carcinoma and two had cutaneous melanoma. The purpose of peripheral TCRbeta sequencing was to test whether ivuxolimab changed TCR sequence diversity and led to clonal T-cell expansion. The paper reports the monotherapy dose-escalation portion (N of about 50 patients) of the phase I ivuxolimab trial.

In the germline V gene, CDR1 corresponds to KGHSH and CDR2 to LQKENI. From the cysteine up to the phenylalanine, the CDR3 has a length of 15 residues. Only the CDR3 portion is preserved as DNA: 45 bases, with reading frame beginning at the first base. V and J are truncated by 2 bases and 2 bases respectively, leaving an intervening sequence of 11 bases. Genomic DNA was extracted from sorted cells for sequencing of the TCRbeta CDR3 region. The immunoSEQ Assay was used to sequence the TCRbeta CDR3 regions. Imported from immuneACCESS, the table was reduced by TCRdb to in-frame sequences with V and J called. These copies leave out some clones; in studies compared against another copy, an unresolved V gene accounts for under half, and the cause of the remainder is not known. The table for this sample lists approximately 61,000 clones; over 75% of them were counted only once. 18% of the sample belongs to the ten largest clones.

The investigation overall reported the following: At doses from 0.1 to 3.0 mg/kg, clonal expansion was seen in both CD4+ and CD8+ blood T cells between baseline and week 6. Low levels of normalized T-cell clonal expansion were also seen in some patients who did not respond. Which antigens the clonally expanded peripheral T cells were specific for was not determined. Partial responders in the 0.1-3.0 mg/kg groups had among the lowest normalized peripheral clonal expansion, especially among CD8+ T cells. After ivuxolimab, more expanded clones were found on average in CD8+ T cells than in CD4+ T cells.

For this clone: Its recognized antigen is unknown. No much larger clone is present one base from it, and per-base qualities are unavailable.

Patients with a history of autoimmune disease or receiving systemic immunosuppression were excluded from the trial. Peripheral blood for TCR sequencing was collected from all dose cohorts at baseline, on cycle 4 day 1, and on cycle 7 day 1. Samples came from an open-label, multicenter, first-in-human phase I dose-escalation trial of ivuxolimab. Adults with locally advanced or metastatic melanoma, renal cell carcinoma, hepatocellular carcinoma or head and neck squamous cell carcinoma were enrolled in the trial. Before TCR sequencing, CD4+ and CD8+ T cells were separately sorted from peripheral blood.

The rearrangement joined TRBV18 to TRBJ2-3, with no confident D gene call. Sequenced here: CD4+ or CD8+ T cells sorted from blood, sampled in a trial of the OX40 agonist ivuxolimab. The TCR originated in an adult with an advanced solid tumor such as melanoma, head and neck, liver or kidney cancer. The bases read TGTGCCAGCTCACCATCCAGCGCCTACACAGATACGCAGTATTTT. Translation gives CASSPSSAYTDTQYF. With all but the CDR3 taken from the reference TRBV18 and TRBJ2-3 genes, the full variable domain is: NAGVMQNPRHLVRRRGQEARLRCSPMKGHSHVYWYRQLPEEGLKFMVYLQKENIIDESGMPKERFSAEFPKEGPSILRIQQVVRGDSAAYFCASSPSSAYTDTQYFGPGTRLTVL.